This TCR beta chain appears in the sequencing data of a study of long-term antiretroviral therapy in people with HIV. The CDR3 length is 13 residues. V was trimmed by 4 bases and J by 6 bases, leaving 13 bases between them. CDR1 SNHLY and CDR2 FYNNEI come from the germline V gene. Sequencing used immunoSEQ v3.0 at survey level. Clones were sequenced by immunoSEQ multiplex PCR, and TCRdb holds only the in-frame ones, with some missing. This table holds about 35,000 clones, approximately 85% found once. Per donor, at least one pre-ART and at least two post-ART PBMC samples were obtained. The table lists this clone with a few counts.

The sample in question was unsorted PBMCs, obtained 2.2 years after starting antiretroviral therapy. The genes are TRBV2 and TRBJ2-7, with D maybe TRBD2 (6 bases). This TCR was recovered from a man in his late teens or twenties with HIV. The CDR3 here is CASSGTSRSEQYF. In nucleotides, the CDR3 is TGTGCCAGCAGTGGAACTAGCCGCTCCGAGCAGTACTTC.